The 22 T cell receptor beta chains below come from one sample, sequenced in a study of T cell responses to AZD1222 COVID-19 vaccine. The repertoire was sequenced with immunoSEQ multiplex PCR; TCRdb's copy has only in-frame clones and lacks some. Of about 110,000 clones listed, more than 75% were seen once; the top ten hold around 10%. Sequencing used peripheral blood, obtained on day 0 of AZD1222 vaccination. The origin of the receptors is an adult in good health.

The CDR3 protein is CASSYGGGWAPSYEQYF. CDR3 nucleotide sequence: TGTGCCAGCAGTTACGGGGGGGGCTGGGCTCCTTCCTACGAGCAGTACTTC. This rearrangement joins TRBV6-2 or TRBV6-3 to TRBJ2-7, with D perhaps TRBD2 (7 bases). Germline CDR1 and CDR2: MNHEY and SVGEGT. The V and J ends lost 2 bases and 1 base respectively, with 18 bases between them. This CDR3 region has 17 residues.

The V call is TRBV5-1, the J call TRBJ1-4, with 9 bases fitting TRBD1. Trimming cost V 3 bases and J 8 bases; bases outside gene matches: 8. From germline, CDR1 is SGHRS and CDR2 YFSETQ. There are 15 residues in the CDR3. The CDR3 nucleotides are TGCGCCAGCAGCTCCGAGGGACAGGGTTACGAAAAACTGTTTTTT. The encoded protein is CASSSEGQGYEKLFF.

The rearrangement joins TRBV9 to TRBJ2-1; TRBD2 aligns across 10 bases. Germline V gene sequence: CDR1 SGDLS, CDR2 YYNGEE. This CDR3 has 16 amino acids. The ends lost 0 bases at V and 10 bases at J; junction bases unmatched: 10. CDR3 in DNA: TGTGCCAGCAGCGTAGGACCCAGCGGGAGGGCCGGGGAGCAGTTCTTC. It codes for CASSVGPSGRAGEQFF.

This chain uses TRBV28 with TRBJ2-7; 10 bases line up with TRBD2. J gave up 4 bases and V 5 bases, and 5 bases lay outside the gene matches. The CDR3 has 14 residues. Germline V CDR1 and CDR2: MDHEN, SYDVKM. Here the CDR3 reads CASSIGTSVYEQYF. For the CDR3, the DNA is TGTGCCAGCAGTATCGGGACTAGCGTTTACGAGCAGTACTTC.

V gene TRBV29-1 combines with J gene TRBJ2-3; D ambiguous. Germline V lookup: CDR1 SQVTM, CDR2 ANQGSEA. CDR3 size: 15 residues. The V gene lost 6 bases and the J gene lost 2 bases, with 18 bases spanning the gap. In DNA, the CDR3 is TGCAGCGTCGCCCCTCCCACGGTTCACACAGATACGCAGTATTTT. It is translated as CSVAPPTVHTDTQYF.

The CDR3 bases are TGTGCCAGTAGACGGGGTACAAGCTCTGGAAACACCATATATTTT. It translates to CASRRGTSSGNTIYF. The genes are TRBV19 and TRBJ1-3; D ambiguous. The CDR3 spans 15 residues. The germline gives CDR1 LNHDA, CDR2 SQIVND (reference sequence). V shed 6 bases and J shed 0 bases, with 12 bases lying between them.

CDR3 in amino acids: CASSPPGSLNTEAFF. The CDR3 region has the DNA TGTGCCAGCTCACCACCCGGGTCCCTGAACACTGAAGCTTTCTTT. The V call is TRBV18, the J call TRBJ1-1, with D hard to call. The CDR3 loop spans 15 amino acids. Germline V gene sequence: CDR1 KGHSH, CDR2 LQKENI. The germline V and J ends were trimmed by 0 bases and 0 bases, with 8 bases remaining between them. Using reference TRBV18 and TRBJ1-1 for the parts outside the CDR3, the full variable domain is NAGVMQNPRHLVRRRGQEARLRCSPMKGHSHVYWYRQLPEEGLKFMVYLQKENIIDESGMPKERFSAEFPKEGPSILRIQQVVRGDSAAYFCASSPPGSLNTEAFFGQGTRLTVV.

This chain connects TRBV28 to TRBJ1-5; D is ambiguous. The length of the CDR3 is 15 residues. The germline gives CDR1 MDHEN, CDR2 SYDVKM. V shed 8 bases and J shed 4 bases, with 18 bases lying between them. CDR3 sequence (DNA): TGTGCCAGCGACTTAATCGGGCAGGCGAATCAGCCCCAGCATTTT. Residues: CASDLIGQANQPQHF. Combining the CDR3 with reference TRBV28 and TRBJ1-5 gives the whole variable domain DVKVTQSSRYLVKRTGEKVFLECVQDMDHENMFWYRQDPGLGLRLIYFSYDVKMKEKGDIPEGYSVSREKKERFSLILESASTNQTSMYLCASDLIGQANQPQHFGDGTRLSIL.

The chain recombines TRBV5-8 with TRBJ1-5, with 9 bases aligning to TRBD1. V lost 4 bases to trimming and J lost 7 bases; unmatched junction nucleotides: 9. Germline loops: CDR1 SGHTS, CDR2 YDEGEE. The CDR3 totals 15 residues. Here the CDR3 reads CASSADRGPYQPQHF. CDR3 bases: TGTGCCAGCAGCGCGGACAGGGGTCCCTACCAGCCCCAGCATTTT. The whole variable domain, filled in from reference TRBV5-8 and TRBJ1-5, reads EAGVTQSPTHLIKTRGQQATLRCSPISGHTSVYWYQQALGLGLQFLLWYDEGEERNRGNFPPRFSGRQFPNYSSELNVNALELEDSALYLCASSADRGPYQPQHFGDGTRLSIL.

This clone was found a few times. Here the CDR3 reads CASKGLAGGSYNEQFF. CDR3 coding DNA: TGTGCCAGCAAAGGACTAGCGGGAGGGTCCTACAATGAGCAGTTCTTC. This chain connects TRBV11-2 to TRBJ2-1; TRBD2 agrees at 15 bases. The junction had 2 bases not matched to a gene; V was cut back by 7 bases and J by 1 base. The CDR3 runs to 16 residues. CDR1 and CDR2 (germline): SGHAT, FQNNGV.

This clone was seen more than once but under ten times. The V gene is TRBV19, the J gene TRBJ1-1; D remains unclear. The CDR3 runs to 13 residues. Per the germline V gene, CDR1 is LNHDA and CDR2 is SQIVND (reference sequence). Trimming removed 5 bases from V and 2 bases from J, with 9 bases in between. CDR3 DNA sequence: TGTGCCAGTAGTCGGCCGATAAACACTGAAGCTTTCTTT. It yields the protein CASSRPINTEAFF.

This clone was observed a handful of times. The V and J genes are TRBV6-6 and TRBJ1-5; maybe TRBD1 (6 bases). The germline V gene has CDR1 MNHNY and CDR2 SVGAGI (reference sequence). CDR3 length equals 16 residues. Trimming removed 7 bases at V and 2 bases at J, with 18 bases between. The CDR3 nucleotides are TGTGCCAGCACGTTACCCGACAGGACCGGCAATCAGCCCCAGCATTTT. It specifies CASTLPDRTGNQPQHF.

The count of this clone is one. The CDR3 loop is CASSFGNTIYF. The CDR3 DNA sequence: TGTGCCAGTAGTTTTGGAAACACCATATATTTT. J is TRBJ1-3 and V is TRBV19; the D is unclear. Germline lookup yields CDR1 LNHDA and CDR2 SQIVND (reference sequence). Trimming cost V 5 bases and J 3 bases, with 2 bases left between them. This CDR3 spans 11 amino acids.

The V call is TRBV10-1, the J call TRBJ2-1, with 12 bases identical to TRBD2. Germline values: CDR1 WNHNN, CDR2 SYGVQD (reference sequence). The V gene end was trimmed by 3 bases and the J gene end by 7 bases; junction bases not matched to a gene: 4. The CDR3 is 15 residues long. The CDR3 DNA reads TGCGCCAGCAGTGACCGACTAGCGGGAGAAAATGAGCAGTTCTTC. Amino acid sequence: CASSDRLAGENEQFF.

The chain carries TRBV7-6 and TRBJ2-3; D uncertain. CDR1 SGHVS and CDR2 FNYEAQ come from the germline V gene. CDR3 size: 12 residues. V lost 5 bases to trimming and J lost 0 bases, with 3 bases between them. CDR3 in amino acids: CASSISTDTQYF. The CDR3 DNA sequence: TGTGCCAGCAGCATAAGCACAGATACGCAGTATTTT.

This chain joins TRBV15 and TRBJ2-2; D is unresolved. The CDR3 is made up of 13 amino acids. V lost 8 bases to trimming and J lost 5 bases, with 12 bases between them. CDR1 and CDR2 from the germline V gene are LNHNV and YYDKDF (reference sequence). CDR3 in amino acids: CATARTATGELFF. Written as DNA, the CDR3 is TGTGCCACCGCAAGAACGGCGACCGGGGAGCTGTTTTTT.

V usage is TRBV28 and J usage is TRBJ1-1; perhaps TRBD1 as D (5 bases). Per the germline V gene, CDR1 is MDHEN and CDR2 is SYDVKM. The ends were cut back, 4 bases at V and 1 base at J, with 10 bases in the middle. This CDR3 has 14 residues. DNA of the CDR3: TGTGCCAGCAGTTGGCGCAGGGCGAACACTGAAGCTTTCTTT. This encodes CASSWRRANTEAFF. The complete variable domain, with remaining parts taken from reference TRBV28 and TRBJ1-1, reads DVKVTQSSRYLVKRTGEKVFLECVQDMDHENMFWYRQDPGLGLRLIYFSYDVKMKEKGDIPEGYSVSREKKERFSLILESASTNQTSMYLCASSWRRANTEAFFGQGTRLTVV.

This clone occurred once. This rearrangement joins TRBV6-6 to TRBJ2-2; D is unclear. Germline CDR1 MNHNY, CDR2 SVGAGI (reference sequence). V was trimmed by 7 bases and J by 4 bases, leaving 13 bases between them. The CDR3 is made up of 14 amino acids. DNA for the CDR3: TGTGCCAGCAATGAGGTTTTAGGCACCGGGGAGCTGTTTTTT. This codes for CASNEVLGTGELFF.

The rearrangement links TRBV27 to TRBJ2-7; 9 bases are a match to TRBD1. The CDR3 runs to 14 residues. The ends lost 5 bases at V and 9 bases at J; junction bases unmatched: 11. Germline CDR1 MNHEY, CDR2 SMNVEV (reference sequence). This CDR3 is CASSPLRQGVGQYF. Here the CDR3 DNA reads TGTGCCAGCAGTCCCCTCCGACAGGGGGTCGGGCAGTACTTC.

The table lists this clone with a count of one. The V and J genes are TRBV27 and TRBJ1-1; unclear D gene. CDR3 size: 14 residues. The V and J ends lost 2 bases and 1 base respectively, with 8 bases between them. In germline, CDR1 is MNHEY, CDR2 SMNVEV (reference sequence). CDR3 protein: CASSLDLRNTEAFF. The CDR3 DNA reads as TGTGCCAGCAGTTTAGACCTCAGGAACACTGAAGCTTTCTTT.

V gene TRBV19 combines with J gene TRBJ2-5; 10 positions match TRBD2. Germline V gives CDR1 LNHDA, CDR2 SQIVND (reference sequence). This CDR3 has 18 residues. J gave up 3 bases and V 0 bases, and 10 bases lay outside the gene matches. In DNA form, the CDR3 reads TGTGCCAGTAGTATAGAGGGAGTAAGAGCGGGAGGGGAAGAGACCCAGTACTTC. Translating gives CASSIEGVRAGGEETQYF.

DNA for the CDR3: TGCAGCGTTGGTCTGGGACAGACCTTTGGAAACACCATATATTTT. It specifies CSVGLGQTFGNTIYF. The V and J genes are TRBV29-1 and TRBJ1-3; TRBD1 matches 7 bases. The CDR3 runs to 15 residues. The germline V gene has CDR1 SQVTM and CDR2 ANQGSEA. The ends lost 4 bases at V and 3 bases at J; junction bases unmatched: 9.